This T cell receptor (beta chain) was observed in a study of response to subunit inactivated influenza vaccine. This clonotype was counted ten times or more. TCRdb reprocessed the RT-PCR reads with MiXCR, giving one entry per CDR3 protein. The table lists about 520,000 distinct CDR3 sequences, approximately 11% of them singletons. This CDR3 spans 14 amino acids. The V gene end was trimmed by 4 bases and the J gene end by 3 bases; junction bases not matched to a gene: 5. Germline CDR1 is ENHRY and CDR2 is SYGVKD. The sequence came from a man aged 45-60 years who received an inactivated influenza vaccine. The rearrangement uses TRBV10-3 and TRBJ2-7, with TRBD1 matching 8 bases. This material consisted of PBMCs from blood, taken 45 days after vaccination. The CDR3 DNA reads as TGTGCCATCAGTGGTCCGACAGGGGTCTACGAGCAGTACTTC. Translated: CAISGPTGVYEQYF.